This TCR beta chain is drawn from a study of cytomegalovirus exposure and HLA in healthy donors. The wider study: Earlier sequencing of 150 million to 200 million T cells yielded 120 million or so unique TCR beta sequences. Researchers found that roughly 80% of 350 to 500 genotyped donors fell within the Caucasian-associated ancestry cluster. Early release data held around 82 million unique TCRs from HLA-typed donors.

Use of 60 Vbeta and 13 Jbeta primers characterized the PCR. TCRdb's copy holds only in-frame clones and misses some; the assay was immunoSEQ multiplex PCR. The sample has just over 150,000 clones, 80% seen once. Regarding the study as a whole: Sequence variants that were highly shared formed a cluster that was likely a sequencing artifact.

About this clone: What it binds is not known.

The CDR3 is 14 amino acids. Germline lookup yields CDR1 SGHVS and CDR2 FQNEAQ. Trimming shortened V by 0 bases and J by 6 bases, and 11 bases separated the two germline ends. The sequencing sample was made of PBMCs. The TCR was taken from a male donor in good health and CMV-seropositive. The chain couples TRBV7-8 to TRBJ1-2; D is undetermined. The CDR3 region is CASSLAGRGHGYTF. CDR3 DNA: TGTGCCAGCAGCTTAGCGGGCCGGGGTCATGGCTACACCTTC. Variable domain in full (rest from reference TRBV7-8 and TRBJ1-2): GAGVSQSPRYKVAKRGQDVALRCDPISGHVSLFWYQQALGQGPEFLTYFQNEAQLDKSGLPSDRFFAERPEGSVSTLKIQRTQQEDSAVYLCASSLAGRGHGYTFGSGTRLTVV.